Following are 15 T cell receptor beta chains from one sample sequenced in a study of CD8 T cells in Susac syndrome. After extraction with the RNeasy kit, about 0.45 to 1 ug of the RNA was reverse transcribed using random hexamers. TCRdb re-derived calls from the immunoSEQ multiplex PCR reads in MiXCR, one entry per CDR3 protein. The table includes some 76,000 distinct CDR3 sequences, 90% to 95% detected once. The sequencing sample was made of CD8+ T cells from PBMCs. These receptors came from a human donor with multiple sclerosis.

The chain recombines TRBV4-3 with TRBJ2-1, with 9 bases aligning to TRBD2. The CDR3 loop spans 14 amino acids. The junction had 3 bases not matched to a gene; V was cut back by 3 bases and J by 6 bases. Per the germline V gene, CDR1 is LGHNA and CDR2 is YSLEER. The chain's CDR3 is CASSQLLAGNEQFF. The CDR3 DNA follows: TGCGCCAGCAGCCAGCTACTAGCGGGCAATGAGCAGTTCTTC.

V usage is TRBV28 and J usage is TRBJ2-7; unclear D gene. The CDR3 runs to 13 residues. Per the germline V gene, CDR1 is MDHEN and CDR2 is SYDVKM. Trimming took off 10 bases at V and 3 bases at J, with 16 bases between the two ends. The CDR3 nucleotides read TGTGCCACCTCCCTGGGAAGGGTCTACGAGCAGTACTTC. Translation: CATSLGRVYEQYF.

Worth noting for this clonotype: The DNA is left out, because the CDR3 cannot be placed on it with certainty; the CDR3 is given as TCRdb lists it. This chain joins TRBV7-5 and TRBJ1-1. TRBV7-5 is classified as a pseudogene. 19 amino acids form the CDR3, both terminal residues included. CDR3 region: CISVSEAKYYGPLNTEAFF.

The V gene is TRBV18, the J gene TRBJ1-2, with a possible D match to TRBD1 (6 bases). CDR1 KGHSH and CDR2 LQKENI come from the germline V gene. The V and J ends lost 6 bases and 2 bases respectively, with 10 bases between them. The CDR3 has 13 amino acids. The CDR3 reads CASSQTGNYGYTF. The CDR3 region has the DNA TGTGCCAGCTCTCAGACAGGAAACTATGGCTACACCTTC.

The chain has TRBV5-4 and TRBJ2-2; no clear D gene. Germline CDR1 and CDR2: SGHNT and YYREEE (reference sequence). This CDR3 has 15 residues. Trimming removed 3 bases from V and 0 bases from J, with 9 bases in between. CDR3: CASSYGFTNTGELFF. CDR3 nucleotide sequence: TGTGCCAGCAGCTACGGTTTTACGAACACCGGGGAGCTGTTTTTT. Full variable domain (remainder filled in from reference TRBV5-4 and TRBJ2-2): ETGVTQSPTHLIKTRGQQVTLRCSSQSGHNTVSWYQQALGQGPQFIFQYYREEENGRGNFPPRFSGLQFPNYSSELNVNALELDDSALYLCASSYGFTNTGELFFGEGSRLTVL.

This chain joins TRBV28 and TRBJ1-6; D possibly corresponds to TRBD1 (6 bases). This CDR3 spans 16 amino acids. CDR1 MDHEN and CDR2 SYDVKM come from the germline V gene. V lost 7 bases and J 0 bases, leaving 13 bases between the germline ends. The CDR3 coding sequence is TGTGCCAGCACCGGGACATCGAGCTCCTATAATTCACCCCTCCACTTT. Protein product: CASTGTSSSYNSPLHF.

This chain joins TRBV7-9 and TRBJ2-7, with TRBD1 matching over 12 bases. CDR3 size: 16 residues. The V gene's germline CDR1 is SEHNR and CDR2 FQNEAQ (reference sequence). The junction had 9 bases not matched to a gene; V was cut back by 5 bases and J by 4 bases. DNA of the CDR3: TGTGCCAGCAGCCCAGGATGGGGACAGGGGGCTTACGAGCAGTACTTC. Its translation is CASSPGWGQGAYEQYF.

The rearrangement uses TRBV6-2 or TRBV6-3 and TRBJ1-1; no clear D. This CDR3 comprises 13 residues. Germline CDR1 reads MNHEY; CDR2 reads SVGEGT. V lost 7 bases, J lost 0 bases, and 9 bases lay in between. This CDR3 is CASTGPLNTEAFF. CDR3 in DNA: TGTGCCAGCACAGGCCCTTTGAACACTGAAGCTTTCTTT.

This clonotype was seen only a few times. V is TRBV5-6 and J is TRBJ1-5; no clear D. The V gene's germline CDR1 is SGHDT and CDR2 YYEEEE. Trimming shortened V by 1 base and J by 2 bases, and 4 bases separated the two germline ends. CDR3 length equals 13 residues. The CDR3 spells CASSLSGNQPQHF. DNA of the CDR3: TGTGCCAGCAGCTTGTCGGGCAATCAGCCCCAGCATTTT.

The V and J genes are TRBV28 and TRBJ2-7, with 8 positions matching TRBD2. The CDR3 length is 15 residues. Per the germline V gene, CDR1 is MDHEN and CDR2 is SYDVKM. V lost 6 bases to trimming and J lost 6 bases; unmatched junction nucleotides: 13. CDR3 in DNA: TGTGCCAGCAGGCGACCGGGACTAGTTCCACCCGAGCAGTACTTC. This translates into CASRRPGLVPPEQYF.

The V gene is TRBV5-4, the J gene TRBJ1-2; 10 bases line up with TRBD1. CDR1 SGHNT and CDR2 YYREEE come from the germline V gene (reference sequence). This CDR3 spans 16 amino acids. Unmatched junction bases numbered 10, after V lost 4 bases and J lost 4 bases. CDR3 nucleotides: TGTGCCAGCAGCCGACAGGGGGCGATTCCGTTCTATGGCTACACCTTC. Protein sequence: CASSRQGAIPFYGYTF.

The chain combines TRBV10-3 with TRBJ1-1; TRBD1 might be the D (5 bases). Germline V gives CDR1 ENHRY, CDR2 SYGVKD. V lost 6 bases and J 1 base, leaving 12 bases between the germline ends. CDR3 length equals 14 residues. In DNA, the CDR3 is TGTGCCATCAGCCCCGTCGGACAGAACACTGAAGCTTTCTTT. Translation gives CAISPVGQNTEAFF.

The genes are TRBV4-1 and TRBJ2-1, with D possibly being TRBD2 (5 bases). V shed 1 base and J shed 9 bases, with 10 bases lying between them. Germline V lookup: CDR1 MGHRA, CDR2 YSYEKL. This CDR3 contains 13 residues. As DNA, the CDR3 is TGCGCCAGCAGCCAAGGGGAGTCGCCTGAGCAGTTCTTC. This gives the protein CASSQGESPEQFF.

The chain combines TRBV6-5 with TRBJ1-1, with 8 nucleotides matching TRBD1. In germline, CDR1 is MNHEY, CDR2 SVGAGI. The CDR3 consists of 13 residues. Trimming at V came to 6 bases and at J to 6 bases, leaving 6 bases not matched to a gene. The CDR3 reads CASSWTGMSEAFF. CDR3 sequence (DNA): TGTGCCAGCAGCTGGACAGGGATGTCTGAAGCTTTCTTT.

The chain joins TRBV7-9 to TRBJ1-3; D is unclear. This CDR3 has 11 amino acids. Germline CDR1 and CDR2: SEHNR and FQNEAQ (reference sequence). Trimming removed 4 bases from V and 12 bases from J, with 10 bases in between. The CDR3 loop is CASSSGPGIYF. The CDR3 DNA sequence: TGTGCCAGCAGCTCCGGGCCGGGCATATATTTT. Filled out from reference TRBV7-9 and TRBJ1-3, the complete variable domain reads DTGVSQNPRHKITKRGQNVTFRCDPISEHNRLYWYRQTLGQGPEFLTYFQNEAQLEKSRLLSDRFSAERPKGSFSTLEIQRTEQGDSAMYLCASSSGPGIYFGEGSWLTVV.